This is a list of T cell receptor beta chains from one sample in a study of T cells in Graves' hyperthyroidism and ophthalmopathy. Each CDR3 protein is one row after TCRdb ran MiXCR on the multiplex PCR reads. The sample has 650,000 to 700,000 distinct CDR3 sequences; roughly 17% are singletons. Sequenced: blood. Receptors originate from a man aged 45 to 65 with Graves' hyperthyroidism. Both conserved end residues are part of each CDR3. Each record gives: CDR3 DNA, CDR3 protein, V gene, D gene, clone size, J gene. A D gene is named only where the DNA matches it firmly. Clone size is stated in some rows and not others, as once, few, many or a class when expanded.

CDR3 DNA: TGTGCCAGCAGCCCCACGGCAGGGGAGTCTAATGAAAAACTGTTTTTT; CDR3 protein: CASSPTAGESNEKLFF; V gene: TRBV11-2; D gene: -; clone size: many; J gene: TRBJ1-4
CDR3 DNA: TGTGCCAGCAGCTTATCACAGGGGTATCCCTACGAGCAGTACTTC; CDR3 protein: CASSLSQGYPYEQYF; V gene: TRBV7-2; D gene: TRBD1; clone size: few; J gene: TRBJ2-7
CDR3 DNA: TGTGCCAGTTCACCCAAGCCGGGGACAGGGTTCTCTGGAAACACCATATATTTT; CDR3 protein: CASSPKPGTGFSGNTIYF; V gene: TRBV12-3/TRBV12-4; D gene: TRBD1; clone size: -; J gene: TRBJ1-3
CDR3 DNA: TGCAGCGTCGTTATGGGAAGCTCCTACAATGAGCAGTTCTTC; CDR3 protein: CSVVMGSSYNEQFF; V gene: TRBV29-1; D gene: -; clone size: many; J gene: TRBJ2-1
CDR3 DNA: TGCGCCAGCAGCACCTCCTATCTAGCGGAAAGCCCGTTCTTC; CDR3 protein: CASSTSYLAESPFF; V gene: TRBV5-1; D gene: TRBD2; clone size: few; J gene: TRBJ2-1
CDR3 DNA: TGTGCCATCACCGACCCGACTAGCAGCCCCTACGAGCAGTACTTC; CDR3 protein: CAITDPTSSPYEQYF; V gene: TRBV10-3; D gene: TRBD2; clone size: many; J gene: TRBJ2-7
CDR3 DNA: TGTGCCAGCATCCCCACGACAGGCCGTGGCAACTATGGCTACACCTTC; CDR3 protein: CASIPTTGRGNYGYTF; V gene: TRBV6-2/TRBV6-3; D gene: -; clone size: many; J gene: TRBJ1-2
CDR3 DNA: TGTGCCAGCAGCGAACCGGGACAGGGGTGGAAAAAACTGTTTTTT; CDR3 protein: CASSEPGQGWKKLFF; V gene: TRBV7-9; D gene: TRBD1; clone size: few; J gene: TRBJ1-4
CDR3 DNA: TGTGCCAGCATCCCCCGAGGACCTGGGGCCAACGTCCTGACTTTC; CDR3 protein: CASIPRGPGANVLTF; V gene: TRBV2; D gene: -; clone size: -; J gene: TRBJ2-6
CDR3 DNA: TGTGCCAGCAGTCCGACAGGACCCTATAGCAATCAGCCCCAGCATTTT; CDR3 protein: CASSPTGPYSNQPQHF; V gene: TRBV27; D gene: -; clone size: few; J gene: TRBJ1-5
CDR3 DNA: TGTGCCAGCACCCCGGACCCCTTGAACACTGAAGCTTTCTTT; CDR3 protein: CASTPDPLNTEAFF; V gene: TRBV12-3/TRBV12-4; D gene: -; clone size: -; J gene: TRBJ1-1
CDR3 DNA: TGTGCCAGCGAAGGAGGACCTTCCTACAATGAGCAGTTCTTC; CDR3 protein: CASEGGPSYNEQFF; V gene: TRBV28; D gene: -; clone size: many; J gene: TRBJ2-1
CDR3 DNA: TGTGCCAGCAGTTCAGGGGGTGGCGCAGTGGAGCAGTACTTC; CDR3 protein: CASSSGGGAVEQYF; V gene: TRBV27; D gene: TRBD1; clone size: few; J gene: TRBJ2-7
CDR3 DNA: TGTGCCAGCAGCCGCGCGGGGATTTATGAAAAACTGTTTTTT; CDR3 protein: CASSRAGIYEKLFF; V gene: TRBV7-2; D gene: -; clone size: -; J gene: TRBJ1-4
CDR3 DNA: TGTGCCAGCAGTTGGGGGTGGGCTTCCGGGAGGTCTAGCTCCTACAATGAGCAGTTCTTC; CDR3 protein: CASSWGWASGRSSSYNEQFF; V gene: TRBV12-3/TRBV12-4; D gene: TRBD2; clone size: many; J gene: TRBJ2-1
CDR3 DNA: TGTGCCAGCAGGGGTTATAAGAACACTGAAGCTTTCTTT; CDR3 protein: CASRGYKNTEAFF; V gene: TRBV6-1; D gene: -; clone size: many; J gene: TRBJ1-1
CDR3 DNA: TGCAGTGCTAGAGATTGGACAGGGGGGGAGACCCAGTACTTC; CDR3 protein: CSARDWTGGETQYF; V gene: TRBV20-1; D gene: TRBD1; clone size: -; J gene: TRBJ2-5
CDR3 DNA: TGTGCCAGCAGTTTGACAGCGGCGAACACTGAAGCTTTCTTT; CDR3 protein: CASSLTAANTEAFF; V gene: TRBV28; D gene: -; clone size: many; J gene: TRBJ1-1
CDR3 DNA: TGTGCCAGCAGCTTAAAAACAGGGAATTCACCCCTCCACTTT; CDR3 protein: CASSLKTGNSPLHF; V gene: TRBV7-9; D gene: -; clone size: -; J gene: TRBJ1-6
CDR3 DNA: TGTGCCAGCAGCCAAGAGGGAGATACGCAGTATTTT; CDR3 protein: CASSQEGDTQYF; V gene: TRBV3-1; D gene: -; clone size: many; J gene: TRBJ2-3
CDR3 DNA: TGTGCCAGCACCAGTGGTAGGGGTTTCTACGAGCAGTACTTC; CDR3 protein: CASTSGRGFYEQYF; V gene: TRBV25-1; D gene: -; clone size: -; J gene: TRBJ2-7
CDR3 DNA: TGCAGTGCGGGAGGCAAAAACATTCAGTACTTC; CDR3 protein: CSAGGKNIQYF; V gene: TRBV20-1; D gene: -; clone size: -; J gene: TRBJ2-4
CDR3 DNA: TGCGCCAGCAGCCACTACAGCGGGCGACTCTCTAGCACAGATACGCAGTATTTT; CDR3 protein: CASSHYSGRLSSTDTQYF; V gene: TRBV10-1; D gene: -; clone size: many; J gene: TRBJ2-3
CDR3 DNA: TGCGCCAGCAGCGTGGTGGGACTAGGCACAGATACGCAGTATTTT; CDR3 protein: CASSVVGLGTDTQYF; V gene: TRBV4-1; D gene: TRBD2; clone size: few; J gene: TRBJ2-3
CDR3 DNA: TGTGCCAGCAGTGGCGACAACCTCTATGGCTACACCTTC; CDR3 protein: CASSGDNLYGYTF; V gene: TRBV7-9; D gene: -; clone size: few; J gene: TRBJ1-2
CDR3 DNA: TGTGCCAGTAGTCAATGGACAGGGGCGAACACCGGGGAGCTGTTTTTT; CDR3 protein: CASSQWTGANTGELFF; V gene: TRBV19; D gene: TRBD1; clone size: few; J gene: TRBJ2-2
CDR3 DNA: TGTGCCAGCTCACCACCGGGACAGGGTGGGTTGAACACTGAAGCTTTCTTT; CDR3 protein: CASSPPGQGGLNTEAFF; V gene: TRBV18; D gene: TRBD1; clone size: many; J gene: TRBJ1-1
CDR3 DNA: TGTGCCAGCAGTGAACACGGGACACCCAACACCGGGGAGCTGTTTTTT; CDR3 protein: CASSEHGTPNTGELFF; V gene: TRBV6-2/TRBV6-3; D gene: -; clone size: -; J gene: TRBJ2-2
CDR3 DNA: TGTGCCAGCAGCTCCTACAATGAAGCTTTCTTT; CDR3 protein: CASSSYNEAFF; V gene: TRBV7-9; D gene: -; clone size: -; J gene: TRBJ1-1
CDR3 DNA: TGCAGCGTTAAAGTGCAGTCTAACTATGGCTACACCTTC; CDR3 protein: CSVKVQSNYGYTF; V gene: TRBV29-1; D gene: -; clone size: few; J gene: TRBJ1-2
CDR3 DNA: TGTGCCAGCAGCTTCTTTAGCGGGAGGGTGAATACGCAGTATTTT; CDR3 protein: CASSFFSGRVNTQYF; V gene: TRBV13; D gene: TRBD2; clone size: few; J gene: TRBJ2-3
CDR3 DNA: TGCAGTGCTAGAGATTATGCGGGGACCACAGATACGCAGTATTTT; CDR3 protein: CSARDYAGTTDTQYF; V gene: TRBV20-1; D gene: -; clone size: -; J gene: TRBJ2-3
CDR3 DNA: TGTGCCAGCAGGGTTAGCGGGACCTACGAGCAGTACTTC; CDR3 protein: CASRVSGTYEQYF; V gene: TRBV6-1; D gene: TRBD2; clone size: -; J gene: TRBJ2-7
CDR3 DNA: TGTGCCAGCAGCGGTACAGAGGGAACTGAAGCTTTCTTT; CDR3 protein: CASSGTEGTEAFF; V gene: TRBV5-6; D gene: -; clone size: many; J gene: TRBJ1-1
CDR3 DNA: TGTGCCAGCAGTTCGGGACAGCCAAATGGCTACACCTTC; CDR3 protein: CASSSGQPNGYTF; V gene: TRBV28; D gene: TRBD1; clone size: many; J gene: TRBJ1-2
CDR3 DNA: TGTGCCAGCAGGGGGACGGCCGCCAACGAGCAGTACTTC; CDR3 protein: CASRGTAANEQYF; V gene: TRBV6-1; D gene: -; clone size: many; J gene: TRBJ2-7
CDR3 DNA: TGTGCCAGCAGCCAGCGGGGGAGTAACACTGAAGCTTTCTTT; CDR3 protein: CASSQRGSNTEAFF; V gene: TRBV3-1; D gene: -; clone size: few; J gene: TRBJ1-1
CDR3 DNA: TGTGCCAGCAGGAACCCGGGACAGGCCTACGAGCAGTACTTC; CDR3 protein: CASRNPGQAYEQYF; V gene: TRBV6-1; D gene: TRBD1; clone size: few; J gene: TRBJ2-7
CDR3 DNA: TGTGCCACCAGCAGCAACGGGGCCCAGAACACTGAAGCTTTCTTT; CDR3 protein: CATSSNGAQNTEAFF; V gene: TRBV15; D gene: -; clone size: few; J gene: TRBJ1-1
CDR3 DNA: TGTGCCAGCAGCCAACCCTGGACTAGCGGGAGTCAAGAGACCCAGTACTTC; CDR3 protein: CASSQPWTSGSQETQYF; V gene: TRBV11-1; D gene: TRBD2; clone size: -; J gene: TRBJ2-5